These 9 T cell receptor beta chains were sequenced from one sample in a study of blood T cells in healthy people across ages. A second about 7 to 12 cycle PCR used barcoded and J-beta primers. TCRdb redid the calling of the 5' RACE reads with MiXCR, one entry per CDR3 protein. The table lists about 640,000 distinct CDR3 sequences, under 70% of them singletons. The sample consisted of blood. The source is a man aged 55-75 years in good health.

DNA of the CDR3: TGTGCCGCACTTGGGACCACCCCCTCCTACGAGCAGTACTTC. Its translation is CAALGTTPSYEQYF. The chain employs TRBV28 and TRBJ2-7, with D perhaps assigned TRBD1 or TRBD2 (5 bases each). Per the germline V gene, CDR1 is MDHEN and CDR2 is SYDVKM. V was shortened by 11 bases and J by 0 bases, with 17 bases between the two germline ends. The CDR3 is made up of 14 amino acids.

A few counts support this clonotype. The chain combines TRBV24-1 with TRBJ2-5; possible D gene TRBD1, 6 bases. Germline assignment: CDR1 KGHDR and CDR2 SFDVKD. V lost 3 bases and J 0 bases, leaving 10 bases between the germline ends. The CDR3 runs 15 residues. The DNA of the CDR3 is TGTGCCACCAGTGATGAACAGGGAGACCAAGAGACCCAGTACTTC. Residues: CATSDEQGDQETQYF.

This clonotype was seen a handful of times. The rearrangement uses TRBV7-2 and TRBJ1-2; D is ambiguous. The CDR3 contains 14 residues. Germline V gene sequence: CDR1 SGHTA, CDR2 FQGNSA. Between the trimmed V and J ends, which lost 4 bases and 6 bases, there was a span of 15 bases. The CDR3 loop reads CASSSYGSRDGYTF. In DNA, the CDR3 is TGTGCCAGCAGCTCCTACGGGTCGCGGGATGGCTACACCTTC.

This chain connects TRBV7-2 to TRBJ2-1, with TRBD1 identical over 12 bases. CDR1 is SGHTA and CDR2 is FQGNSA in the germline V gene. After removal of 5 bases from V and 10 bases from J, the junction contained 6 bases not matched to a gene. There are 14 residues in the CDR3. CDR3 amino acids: CASSTGTGGREQFF. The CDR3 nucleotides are TGTGCCAGCAGCACTGGGACAGGGGGCCGGGAGCAGTTCTTC.

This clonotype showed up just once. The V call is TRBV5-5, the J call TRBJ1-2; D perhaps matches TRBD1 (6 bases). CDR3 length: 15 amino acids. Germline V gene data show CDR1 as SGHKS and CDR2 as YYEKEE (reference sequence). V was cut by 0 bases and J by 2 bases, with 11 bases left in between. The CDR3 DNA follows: TGTGCCAGCAGCTTGGCCGCAGGGGTCAACTATGGCTACACCTTC. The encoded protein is CASSLAAGVNYGYTF.

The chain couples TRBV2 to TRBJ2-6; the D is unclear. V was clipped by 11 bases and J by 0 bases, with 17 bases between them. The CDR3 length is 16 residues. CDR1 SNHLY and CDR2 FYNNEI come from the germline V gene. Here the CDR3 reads CAGKDAYPSGANVLTF. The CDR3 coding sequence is TGTGCCGGCAAAGATGCCTACCCCTCTGGGGCCAACGTCCTGACTTTC.

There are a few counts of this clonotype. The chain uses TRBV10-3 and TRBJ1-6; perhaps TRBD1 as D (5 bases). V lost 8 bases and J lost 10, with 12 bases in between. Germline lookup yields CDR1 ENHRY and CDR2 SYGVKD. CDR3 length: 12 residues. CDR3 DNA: TGTGCCATCCATGACAGAGACTCACCCCTCCACTTT. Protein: CAIHDRDSPLHF.

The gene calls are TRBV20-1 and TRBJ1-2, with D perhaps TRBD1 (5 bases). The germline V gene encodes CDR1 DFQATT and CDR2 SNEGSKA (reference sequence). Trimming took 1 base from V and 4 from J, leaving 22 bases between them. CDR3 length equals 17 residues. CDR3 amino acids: CSARVVSAVGPSYGYTF. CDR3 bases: TGCAGTGCTAGAGTGGTTTCGGCGGTGGGACCGTCCTATGGCTACACCTTC.

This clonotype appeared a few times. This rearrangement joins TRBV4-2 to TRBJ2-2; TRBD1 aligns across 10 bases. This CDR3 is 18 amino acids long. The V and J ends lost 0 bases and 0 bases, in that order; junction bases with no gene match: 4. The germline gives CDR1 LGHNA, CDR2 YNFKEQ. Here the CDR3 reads CASSQEGTGAANTGELFF. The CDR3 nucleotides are TGTGCCAGCAGCCAAGAGGGGACAGGGGCCGCGAACACCGGGGAGCTGTTTTTT.